A selection of T cell receptor beta chains follows, all from one sample in a study of shared clonotypes between healthy human individuals. The assay was immunoSEQ multiplex PCR, and TCRdb's table has in-frame clones only and misses some. This table holds fewer than 850,000 clones, approximately 97% found once. Sequenced material: naive CD8+ T cells sorted from blood. The receptors shown here come from a man younger than 45 in good health. The CDR3 runs from the conserved cysteine through the conserved F or W. The D gene is left open where the match is weak. The size field is filled for only some rows; it gives once, few, many or a size class.

>TRBV27|TRBJ2-1|-|TRBD1
CASSIALAGTGSSNEQFF
TGTGCCAGCAGCATAGCTCTCGCCGGGACAGGGAGTTCCAATGAGCAGTTCTTC
>TRBV6-5|TRBJ2-7|-|-
CASGETNYEQYF
TGTGCCAGCGGGGAGACAAACTACGAGCAGTACTTC
>TRBV5-4|TRBJ2-3|-|-
CASSPGPSSIDTQYF
TGTGCCAGCAGCCCGGGGCCTAGCTCAATCGATACGCAGTATTTT
>TRBV19|TRBJ1-5|once|-
CASSIIGGPQPQHF
TGTGCCAGTAGTATAATTGGGGGCCCTCAGCCCCAGCATTTT
>TRBV30|TRBJ1-4|-|-
CAWSQTGTEKLFF
TGTGCCTGGAGTCAAACCGGGACAGAAAAACTGTTTTTT
>TRBV5-1|TRBJ2-1|-|-
CASSPEDNEQFF
TGCGCCAGCAGCCCGGAGGATAATGAGCAGTTCTTC
>TRBV28|TRBJ2-7|-|TRBD2
CASTLAGGAEQYF
TGTGCCAGCACACTAGCGGGAGGGGCCGAGCAGTACTTC
>TRBV13|TRBJ2-7|-|TRBD1
CASSDTDRNSYEQYF
TGTGCCAGCAGCGATACGGACAGGAACTCCTACGAGCAGTACTTC
>TRBV5-1|TRBJ1-2|-|-
CASSLSSTGYTF
TGCGCCAGCAGCTTGAGTTCCACTGGCTACACCTTC
>TRBV5-6|TRBJ2-7|-|-
CASIYRDGGSYEQYF
TGTGCCAGCATTTACCGGGACGGAGGCTCCTACGAGCAGTACTTC
>TRBV27|TRBJ1-5|-|-
CASSSGQLSQPQHF
TGTGCCAGCAGTTCGGGCCAGCTTAGTCAGCCCCAGCATTTT
>TRBV7-9|TRBJ2-7|-|TRBD1
CASSFYRDRGSYEQYF
TGTGCCAGCAGCTTTTACCGGGACAGGGGCTCCTACGAGCAGTACTTC
>TRBV11-2|TRBJ2-1|once|-
CASTSHSYNEQFF
TGTGCCAGCACGAGTCACTCCTACAATGAGCAGTTCTTC
>TRBV29-1|TRBJ1-1|-|-
CSVERWGDTEAFF
TGCAGCGTAGAAAGGTGGGGGGACACTGAAGCTTTCTTT
>TRBV28|TRBJ1-5|-|-
CASSLTVAGYSNQPQHF
TGTGCCAGCAGCCTAACAGTAGCGGGGTACAGCAATCAGCCCCAGCATTTT
>TRBV14|TRBJ1-4|-|-
CASSQFEVSEKLFF
TGTGCCAGCAGCCAATTTGAAGTATCTGAAAAACTGTTTTTT
>TRBV7-9|TRBJ2-7|once|-
CASSLGASSGYYEQYF
TGTGCCAGCAGCTTAGGCGCGTCATCCGGATACTACGAGCAGTACTTC
>TRBV7-9|TRBJ2-7|-|TRBD1
CASSLATGVYYEQYF
TGTGCCAGCAGCTTAGCAACAGGGGTTTACTACGAGCAGTACTTC
>TRBV7-9|TRBJ2-1|-|-
CASSSYTPLDEQFF
TGTGCCAGCAGCTCCTACACTCCCCTAGATGAGCAGTTCTTC
>TRBV29-1|TRBJ1-2|-|-
CSVAARGNEFYGYTF
TGCAGCGTTGCGGCCAGGGGAAACGAGTTCTATGGCTACACCTTC
>TRBV7-9|TRBJ1-1|-|TRBD1
CASSSTGIGTEAFF
TGTGCCAGCAGCTCGACAGGGATAGGGACTGAAGCTTTCTTT
>TRBV11-2|TRBJ2-7|-|TRBD2
CASNPGTSGRYEQYF
TGTGCCAGCAACCCCGGGACTAGCGGGAGGTACGAGCAGTACTTC
>TRBV20-1|TRBJ1-5|-|-
CSAKGTQPQHF
TGCAGTGCTAAAGGAACTCAGCCCCAGCATTTT
>TRBV7-2|TRBJ2-7|-|TRBD2
CASSLDGTSYEQYF
TGTGCCAGCAGCTTAGACGGGACTAGCTACGAGCAGTACTTC
>TRBV18|TRBJ2-7|-|-
CASLPSTANREGEQYF
TGTGCCAGCTTACCGTCGACAGCTAACAGGGAAGGCGAGCAGTACTTC
>TRBV9|TRBJ2-1|-|-
CASSVGQEQFF
TGTGCCAGCAGCGTGGGACAAGAGCAGTTCTTC
>TRBV11-2|TRBJ2-1|-|-
CASSPDGGEPKYNEQFF
TGTGCCAGCAGCCCCGACGGCGGTGAACCCAAGTACAATGAGCAGTTCTTC
>TRBV9|TRBJ1-3|-|-
CASSVGTWSSGNTIYF
TGTGCCAGCAGCGTCGGAACCTGGAGCTCTGGAAACACCATATATTTT
>TRBV4-1|TRBJ2-1|-|TRBD1
CASSLGTGIDEQFF
TGCGCCAGCAGCCTTGGGACAGGGATCGATGAGCAGTTCTTC
>TRBV20-1|TRBJ1-2|-|-
CSALGLHGYTF
TGCAGTGCTCTGGGCTTACATGGCTACACCTTC
>TRBV5-8|TRBJ2-1|-|TRBD2
CASRHNVGRANNEQFF
TGTGCCAGCAGGCATAATGTCGGGAGGGCTAACAATGAGCAGTTCTTC
>TRBV7-8|TRBJ2-5|-|-
CASSPRGADIGETQYF
TGTGCCAGCAGCCCCCGAGGAGCGGATATAGGAGAGACCCAGTACTTC
>TRBV27|TRBJ2-7|-|-
CASSLRGPSYEQYF
TGTGCCAGCAGTCTCAGGGGTCCGTCCTACGAGCAGTACTTC
>TRBV13|TRBJ2-3|-|-
CASRESQGADTQYF
TGTGCCAGCAGGGAATCACAGGGCGCAGATACGCAGTATTTT
>TRBV28|TRBJ1-2|few|-
CASSVFRAHGYTF
TGTGCCAGCAGTGTTTTCAGGGCTCATGGCTACACCTTC
>TRBV6-1|TRBJ2-1|-|-
CASSDGSGNEQFF
TGTGCCAGCAGTGACGGATCTGGGAATGAGCAGTTCTTC
>TRBV4-1|TRBJ2-2|-|TRBD1
CASSAVQGAINGELFF
TGCGCCAGCAGCGCTGTCCAGGGGGCGATTAACGGGGAGCTGTTTTTT
>TRBV5-8|TRBJ1-1|-|-
CASSFPPLNTEAFF
TGTGCCAGCAGCTTTCCCCCCTTGAACACTGAAGCTTTCTTT
>TRBV7-8|TRBJ1-2|once|TRBD1
CASSLWGTDYGYTF
TGTGCCAGCAGCTTATGGGGGACAGACTATGGCTACACCTTC